This section outlines one T cell receptor (beta chain) sequence together with its context. The antigen is unknown. The data originate from a study of cytomegalovirus exposure and HLA in healthy donors. Study-wide points: By a later analysis, the bulk of CMV-associated TCR beta chains appeared HLA-restricted. Some TCR beta chains (around 160 of them) were listed as cytomegalovirus-associated. Previously analyzed data showed that most TCR beta V segments were productive at a frequency of about 87% or about 30%. After further analysis at a later stage, 16,951 TCR beta sequences were associated with HLA alleles at 0.05 false discovery rate.

The PCR used 60 Vbeta and 13 Jbeta primers. Sequencing was performed with immunoSEQ multiplex PCR; in TCRdb, only in-frame clones are kept and a portion is missing. The data hold roughly 150,000 clones, with about 85% observed a single time. The germline gives CDR1 SQVTM, CDR2 ANQGSEA. This CDR3 has 19 amino acids. With 7 bases clipped from V and 1 base from J, the junction kept 19 bases outside the gene matches. The V call is TRBV29-1, the J call TRBJ1-2; 12 bases line up with TRBD1. The TCR comes from a woman between 18 and 29 years old in good health and CMV-seronegative. The sample taken for sequencing was PBMCs. CDR3 in DNA: TGCAGCGCCTGGGGACAGGGGGCCGGGGGACCAAGAAATAACTATGGCTACACCTTC. Translated, it gives CSAWGQGAGGPRNNYGYTF.